Following are 22 T cell receptor beta chains from one sample sequenced in a study of identical twins. In TCRdb, the 5' RACE reads were re-called with MiXCR into one record per CDR3 protein. The table shows under 350,000 distinct CDR3 sequences, with roughly 9.8% occurring only once. A further study also used this sample, focusing on yellow fever vaccine responses in identical twins.

Sequenced input: CD8+ T cells sorted from blood. Every receptor here comes from a woman between 18 and 30 years old in good health.

There are a few counts of this clonotype. This rearrangement joins TRBV20-1 to TRBJ2-1, with D possibly TRBD1 on 5 matching bases. Trimming took 3 bases from V and 9 from J, leaving 12 bases between them. The V gene's germline CDR1 is DFQATT and CDR2 SNEGSKA (reference sequence). The CDR3 consists of 12 residues. The CDR3 DNA is TGCAGTGCTAGGGGCAGGGCAGGTGAGCAGTTCTTC. It is translated as CSARGRAGEQFF.

This clonotype was counted at least ten times. The genes are TRBV29-1 and TRBJ2-5, with a weak D call TRBD2 (7 bases). The V gene's germline CDR1 is SQVTM and CDR2 ANQGSEA. Between the trimmed V and J ends, which lost 1 base and 2 bases, there was a span of 11 bases. The CDR3 loop spans 14 amino acids. CDR3 DNA: TGCAGCGTTGAAGTAGGGGGGGAACAAGAGACCCAGTACTTC. It specifies CSVEVGGEQETQYF.

This clonotype was picked up a small number of times. V is TRBV11-2 and J is TRBJ2-5; TRBD1 matches 9 bases. The CDR3 covers 12 residues. Unmatched junction bases numbered 3, after V lost 3 bases and J lost 10 bases. Germline V CDR1 and CDR2: SGHAT, FQNNGV. CDR3 nucleotides: TGTGCCAGCAGCTTCGACAGGGGGGACCAGTACTTC. Amino acid sequence: CASSFDRGDQYF.

This clonotype showed up just a few times. The V call is TRBV7-9, the J call TRBJ2-3, with D tentatively TRBD1 (5 bases). The CDR3 is 16 residues long. Per the germline V gene, CDR1 is SEHNR and CDR2 is FQNEAQ (reference sequence). V was shortened by 1 base and J by 3 bases, with 14 bases between the two germline ends. The CDR3 coding sequence is TGTGCCAGCAGCTTAGGGATTGGGGCAGCAACAGATACGCAGTATTTT. Residues: CASSLGIGAATDTQYF.

V gene TRBV6-1 combines with J gene TRBJ2-1; D possibly corresponds to TRBD2 (5 bases). Germline V gene lookup returns CDR1 MNHNS and CDR2 SASEGT. The CDR3 sequence is 14 residues long. V lost 6 bases, J lost 0 bases, and 9 bases lay in between. The CDR3 coding sequence is TGTGCCAGCAGCGGGGAGAGCTCCTACAATGAGCAGTTCTTC. This encodes CASSGESSYNEQFF.

In its sample, this clonotype was seen a few times. The chain has TRBV7-9 and TRBJ2-5, with 7 positions matching TRBD1. With 5 bases clipped from V and 1 base from J, the junction kept 13 bases outside the gene matches. The CDR3 contains 17 residues. Germline V gives CDR1 SEHNR, CDR2 FQNEAQ (reference sequence). CDR3 nucleotide sequence: TGTGCCAGCAGCATCACAGGGGTGGTTAGGTCCCAAGAGACCCAGTACTTC. Protein: CASSITGVVRSQETQYF.

CDR3 nucleotide sequence: TGTGCCAGCAGCTACAATTCGAAAGAGACCCAGTACTTC. It codes for CASSYNSKETQYF. The chain couples TRBV7-9 to TRBJ2-5; D gene ambiguous. CDR1 is SEHNR and CDR2 is FQNEAQ in the germline V gene (reference sequence). Trimming removed 4 bases from V and 3 bases from J, with 9 bases in between. The CDR3 is 13 residues long.

In this sample, this clonotype turned up a few times. V and J are TRBV20-1 and TRBJ2-2; 9 nucleotides match TRBD2. CDR1 is DFQATT and CDR2 is SNEGSKA in the germline V gene (reference sequence). V lost 0 bases, J lost 1 base, and 6 bases stayed unmatched. CDR3 size: 17 residues. The CDR3 protein is CSARDPAGGWNTGELFF. DNA of the CDR3: TGCAGTGCTAGAGATCCAGCGGGGGGATGGAACACCGGGGAGCTGTTTTTT.

This clonotype occurred a few times. A junction end diverges from the germline sequence, so it may reflect a read error. The genes are TRBV29-1 and TRBJ1-2; possibly TRBD1 for D (6 bases). This CDR3 contains 11 residues. Germline V gene lookup returns CDR1 SQVTM and CDR2 ANQGSEA. This CDR3 reads CSVEDRQGITF. In nucleotides, the CDR3 is TGCAGCGTTGAAGATCGTCAGGGGATCACTTTC.

This clonotype occurred a few times. The rearrangement uses TRBV4-3 and TRBJ2-7, with 8 bases that match TRBD1. The CDR3 consists of 15 residues. CDR1 is LGHNA and CDR2 is YSLEER in the germline V gene. Trimming cost V 4 bases and J 5 bases; bases outside gene matches: 10. CDR3 coding DNA: TGCGCCAGCAGCCCCGGACGGATACAGGGGGACGAGCAGTACTTC. It is translated as CASSPGRIQGDEQYF.

This clonotype was recorded at least ten times. The CDR3 DNA follows: TGTGCCATCAGTTTCGGGGGCTCCTACAATGAGCAGTTCTTC. It yields the protein CAISFGGSYNEQFF. This chain connects TRBV10-3 to TRBJ2-1; D might be TRBD2 (6 bases). This CDR3 is 14 amino acids long. Per germline, CDR1 ENHRY and CDR2 SYGVKD. V lost 5 bases and J 0 bases, leaving 8 bases between the germline ends.

J is TRBJ2-1 and V is TRBV9; 12 bases are shared with TRBD2. Looked up from germline, CDR1 is SGDLS and CDR2 is YYNGEE. CDR3 length: 15 amino acids. After removal of 3 bases from V and 8 bases from J, the junction contained 6 bases not matched to a gene. CDR3 sequence (DNA): TGTGCCAGCAGCGCTAGCGGGGGGGCAGGCGATGAGCAGTTCTTC. Amino acids: CASSASGGAGDEQFF.

This rearrangement joins TRBV10-2 to TRBJ2-7; D unclear. Germline values: CDR1 WSHSY, CDR2 SAAADI. The CDR3 totals 12 residues. Trimming left V 5 bases short and J 7 bases short, with 12 bases between. The CDR3 loop reads CASSPFVEEQYF. CDR3 sequence (DNA): TGCGCCAGCAGTCCTTTTGTTGAGGAGCAGTACTTC.

V and J are TRBV29-1 and TRBJ1-2; no clear D. Germline V lookup: CDR1 SQVTM, CDR2 ANQGSEA. V was trimmed by 4 bases and J by 3 bases, leaving 9 bases between them. CDR3 length: 12 amino acids. CDR3 nucleotides: TGCAGCGTTGGGCGAGAGCACTATGGCTACACCTTC. Translating it yields CSVGREHYGYTF.

This clonotype was counted at least ten times. The gene calls are TRBV2 and TRBJ2-7; maybe TRBD2 (5 bases). CDR1 and CDR2 (germline): SNHLY, FYNNEI. The CDR3 covers 13 residues. Trimming stripped 4 bases from V and 4 bases from J, with 11 bases between. CDR3 coding DNA: TGTGCCAGCAGTGTATCTAGCAGATACGAGCAGTACTTC. It yields the protein CASSVSSRYEQYF.

This chain connects TRBV9 to TRBJ2-3; 7 positions agree with TRBD2. CDR1 SGDLS and CDR2 YYNGEE come from the germline V gene. The CDR3 covers 15 residues. V was pared by 0 bases and J by 6 bases, with 7 bases of the junction left unmatched. Here the CDR3 reads CASSVAGGGADTQYF. The CDR3 DNA reads as TGTGCCAGCAGCGTAGCTGGCGGGGGAGCCGATACGCAGTATTTT.

The sample holds one count of this clonotype. The J gene is TRBJ2-3, the V gene TRBV7-6; D is unclear. The V gene lost 1 base and the J gene lost 2 bases, with 7 bases spanning the gap. Looked up from germline, CDR1 is SGHVS and CDR2 is FNYEAQ. This CDR3 region has 14 residues. The CDR3 loop reads CASSLGADTDTQYF. CDR3 nucleotide sequence: TGTGCCAGCAGCTTAGGGGCAGACACAGATACGCAGTATTTT.

The chain links TRBV12-3 or TRBV12-4 to TRBJ2-7; 8 nucleotides align to TRBD1. Trimming removed 7 bases from V and 6 bases from J; junction bases left unmatched: 14. CDR3 length equals 15 residues. The CDR3 is CASTPFRGQGSEQYF. CDR3 DNA: TGTGCCAGCACCCCCTTTCGTGGACAGGGCAGCGAGCAGTACTTC.

This clonotype came up many times. This chain joins TRBV20-1 and TRBJ2-2; TRBD2 aligns across 11 bases. V lost 5 bases to trimming and J lost 5 bases; unmatched junction nucleotides: 7. The CDR3 covers 15 residues. Germline CDR1 is DFQATT and CDR2 is SNEGSKA (reference sequence). CDR3 in amino acids: CSAAPTSGMTGELFF. CDR3 sequence (DNA): TGCAGTGCTGCCCCGACTAGCGGGATGACCGGGGAGCTGTTTTTT.

This clonotype was observed many times. V usage is TRBV12-3 or TRBV12-4 and J usage is TRBJ2-7, with no clear D. The CDR3 totals 14 residues. Trimming shortened V by 0 bases and J by 5 bases, and 11 bases separated the two germline ends. CDR3: CASSLAPLFHEQYF. CDR3 in DNA: TGTGCCAGCAGTTTAGCCCCCCTATTCCACGAGCAGTACTTC.

This clonotype was observed at least ten times. The chain employs TRBV20-1 and TRBJ1-5; possible D gene TRBD1, 6 bases. Germline values: CDR1 DFQATT, CDR2 SNEGSKA (reference sequence). This CDR3 spans 16 amino acids. Trimming took off 7 bases at V and 0 bases at J, with 19 bases between the two ends. CDR3 nucleotide sequence: TGCAGTGGACGGGATGGACAGCCGTATAGCAATCAGCCCCAGCATTTT. It is translated as CSGRDGQPYSNQPQHF.

This clonotype was observed many times. The CDR3 is CSVGGGTFTDTQYF. The DNA for the CDR3 is TGCAGCGTAGGGGGGGGGACCTTCACAGATACGCAGTATTTT. The chain carries TRBV29-1 and TRBJ2-3; perhaps TRBD2 as D (7 bases). The length of the CDR3 is 14 residues. V lost 6 bases and J 2 bases, leaving 15 bases between the germline ends. The germline CDR1 and CDR2 sequences are SQVTM and ANQGSEA.